This TCR beta chain stems from a study of high-grade serous ovarian cancer treatment subgroups. Some clones are missing from TCRdb's copy, which holds only in-frame ones; the method was immunoSEQ multiplex PCR. The sample yields about 36,000 clones, roughly 83% seen once. Study results and caveats: Repertoire analysis covered CDR3 alone, not CDR1 or CDR2.

Remarks on this clone: Its antigen is undetermined.

Tumor samples were taken before definitive surgery or chemotherapy. The receptor's source is a human donor with high-grade serous ovarian cancer. Sequenced input: tumor tissue.

The CDR3, as DNA: TGCAGTGCAAACGACCCCCGGGAGCAGTACTTC. This translates into CSANDPREQYF. This chain uses TRBV20-1 with TRBJ2-7, with D uncertain. The V and J ends lost 6 bases and 7 bases respectively, with 13 bases between them. This CDR3 contains 11 residues. The germline gives CDR1 DFQATT, CDR2 SNEGSKA (reference sequence).